This T cell receptor (beta chain) was captured in a study of blood T cells in healthy people across ages. The table lists this clonotype with many counts. Its antigen is unknown. A second PCR of about 6 to 11 cycles used a sample-barcoded 5' primer and a J-beta primer mix. Every cDNA molecule carried a tag from a template-switch adaptor bearing 12 random nucleotides. TCRdb ran MiXCR on the 5' RACE reads and lists one entry per CDR3 protein. Among fewer than 750,000 distinct CDR3 sequences, 40% to 50% were seen once, and the ten largest hold around 23%. Study observations and caveats: Underestimates were what the diversity estimates from one million T cells were considered to be.

The CDR3 covers 18 residues. The germline V gene has CDR1 MNHEY and CDR2 SVGAGI. Unmatched junction bases numbered 11, after V lost 3 bases and J lost 3 bases. No fewer than 7 million PBMCs went into each sample. The TCR originated in an elderly man in good health. Source material: blood. The gene calls are TRBV6-5 and TRBJ2-7; 13 nucleotides align to TRBD2. This CDR3 reads CASSYSGTSGTPNYEQYF. The CDR3 DNA reads as TGTGCCAGCAGTTATTCCGGGACTAGCGGGACACCTAACTACGAGCAGTACTTC.